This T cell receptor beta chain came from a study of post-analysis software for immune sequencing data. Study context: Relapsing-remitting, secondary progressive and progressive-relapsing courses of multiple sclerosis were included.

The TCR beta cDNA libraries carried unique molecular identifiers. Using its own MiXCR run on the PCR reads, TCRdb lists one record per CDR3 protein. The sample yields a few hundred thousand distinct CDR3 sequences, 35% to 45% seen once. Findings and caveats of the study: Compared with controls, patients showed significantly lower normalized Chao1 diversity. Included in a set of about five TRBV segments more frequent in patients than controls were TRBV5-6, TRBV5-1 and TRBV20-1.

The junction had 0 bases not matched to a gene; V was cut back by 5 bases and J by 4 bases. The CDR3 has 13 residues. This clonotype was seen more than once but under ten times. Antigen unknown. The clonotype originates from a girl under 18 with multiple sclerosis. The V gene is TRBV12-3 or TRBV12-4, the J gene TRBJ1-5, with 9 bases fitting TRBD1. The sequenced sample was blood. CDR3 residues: CASSGTGNQPQHF. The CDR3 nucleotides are TGTGCCAGCAGTGGGACAGGGAATCAGCCCCAGCATTTT.